This TCR beta chain was sequenced during a study of type 1 and type 2 diabetes patients. Only one count was recorded for this clonotype. Germline CDR1 and CDR2: MNHNY and SVGAGI (reference sequence). The CDR3 has 13 amino acids. V was cut by 5 bases and J by 4 bases, with 11 bases left in between. PCR was run on genomic DNA. Amplification of the beta chain CDR3 used 30 forward and 13 reverse multiplex primers. Using its own MiXCR run on the multiplex PCR reads, TCRdb lists one record per CDR3 protein. The table lists some 250,000 distinct CDR3 sequences, roughly 48% of them singletons. The gene calls are TRBV6-6 and TRBJ1-2, with D possibly being TRBD1 (6 bases). This receptor was taken from a man younger than 35 with type 2 diabetes. The sequenced sample was peripheral blood mononuclear cells (PBMCs). The DNA for the CDR3 is TGTGCCAGCAGTCGGGGGACAATCTATGGCTACACCTTC. Encoded protein: CASSRGTIYGYTF.